This T cell receptor beta chain was retrieved from a study of long-term antiretroviral therapy in people with HIV. Germline V gene lookup returns CDR1 SGHDT and CDR2 YYEEEE. The CDR3 contains 14 residues. V was pared by 2 bases and J by 4 bases, with 10 bases between. At survey level, the immunoSEQ assay was run in its v3.0 version. Sequencing targeted roughly 40,000-50,000 T-cell genomes per sample. Sequencing was performed with immunoSEQ multiplex PCR; in TCRdb, only in-frame clones are kept and a portion is missing. This sample has fewer than 30,000 clones, with about 90% found just once. The chain couples TRBV5-6 to TRBJ1-3; D call uncertain. This specimen consisted of unsorted PBMCs, obtained around 4.5 years after starting antiretroviral therapy. The source is a man aged 25-40 years with HIV. CDR3 sequence: CASSLGGIGNTIYF. The CDR3 nucleotides are TGTGCCAGCAGCTTAGGAGGGATCGGAAACACCATATATTTT.